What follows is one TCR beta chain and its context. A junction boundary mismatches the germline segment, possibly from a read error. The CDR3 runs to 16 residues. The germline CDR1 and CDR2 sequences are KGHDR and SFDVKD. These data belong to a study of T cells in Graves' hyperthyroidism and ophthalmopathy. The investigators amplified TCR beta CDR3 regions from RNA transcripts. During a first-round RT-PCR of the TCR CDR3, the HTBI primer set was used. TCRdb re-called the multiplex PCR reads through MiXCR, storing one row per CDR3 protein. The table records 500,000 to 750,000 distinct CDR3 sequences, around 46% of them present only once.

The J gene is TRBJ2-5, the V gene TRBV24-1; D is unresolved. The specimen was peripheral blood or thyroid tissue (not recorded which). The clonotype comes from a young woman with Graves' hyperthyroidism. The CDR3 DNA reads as TGCGCCAGCAGTGATTTCGCCCCCTCGGACCAAGAGACCCAGTACTTC. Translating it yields CASSDFAPSDQETQYF.